Shown below are 25 T cell receptor beta chains from a single sample sequenced in a study of regulatory T cells in long-lasting Graves disease. Relying on iRepertoire HTBI primers and Arm-PCR of CDR3 regions, the team built TCR beta libraries. A single record per CDR3 protein comes from TCRdb applying MiXCR to the multiplex PCR reads. The table shows roughly 400,000 distinct CDR3 sequences, with roughly 21% occurring only once. This sample's time point: persistent/refractory GD, antithyroid drugs over 5 years with positive TRAb. The TCR library used RNA extracted from PBMCs. The specimen comprised peripheral blood mononuclear cells (PBMCs), sampled when the disease was refractory, from a patient treated with antithyroid drugs. These TCRs come from a female donor with Graves disease.

The chain combines TRBV2 with TRBJ2-3, with TRBD2 matching over 9 bases. The CDR3 extends over 15 amino acids. Germline CDR1 and CDR2: SNHLY and FYNNEI. J gave up 4 bases and V 4 bases, and 6 bases lay outside the gene matches. CDR3 protein: CASSVGSGRADTQYF. The CDR3 nucleotides are TGTGCCAGCAGTGTAGGTAGCGGGAGAGCAGATACGCAGTATTTT.

This clonotype was observed many times. This chain links TRBV12-3 or TRBV12-4 with TRBJ2-7; D not resolved. V was clipped by 3 bases and J by 13 bases, with 13 bases between them. This CDR3 contains 11 residues. The CDR3 sequence is CASSFGDSPYF. CDR3 DNA sequence: TGTGCCAGCAGTTTTGGGGATTCCCCTTACTTC.

Ten or more counts support this clonotype. The V call is TRBV10-2, the J call TRBJ1-1, with 8 bases aligning to TRBD1. The CDR3 has 13 amino acids. J lost 7 bases, V lost 3 bases, and 4 bases had no gene match. CDR1 and CDR2 from the germline V gene are WSHSY and SAAADI. The CDR3 loop reads CASSDGQGIEAFF. The CDR3 DNA is TGCGCCAGCAGTGATGGACAGGGTATTGAAGCTTTCTTT.

This clonotype has just a few counts. This chain links TRBV20-1 with TRBJ2-7; D uncertain. The V gene's germline CDR1 is DFQATT and CDR2 SNEGSKA (reference sequence). The CDR3 has 14 amino acids. V shed 5 bases and J shed 2 bases, with 16 bases lying between them. The CDR3 sequence: CSAPGPQAAYEQYF. The CDR3 bases are TGCAGTGCTCCAGGTCCCCAAGCTGCCTACGAGCAGTACTTC.

In the case of this clonotype: The junction and the germline gene differ at one end; a read error may be behind it. V usage is TRBV10-2 and J usage is TRBJ1-1, with 8 bases fitting TRBD1. Per the germline V gene, CDR1 is WSHSY and CDR2 is SAAADI. The CDR3 length is 13 residues. CDR3 protein: CASSGQGGTGAFF. In nucleotides, the CDR3 is TGCGCCAGCAGCGGACAGGGCGGCACTGGAGCTTTCTTT.

This sequence joins TRBV5-1 and TRBJ2-1; 8 bases fit TRBD1. This CDR3 is built from 15 residues. Germline CDR1 SGHRS, CDR2 YFSETQ. The V gene end was trimmed by 3 bases and the J gene end by 8 bases; junction bases not matched to a gene: 10. The CDR3 DNA is TGCGCCAGCAGCTCGACGATGGACAGGGTCGATGAGCAGTTCTTC. Translating gives CASSSTMDRVDEQFF.

This clonotype was seen only a few times. The gene calls are TRBV5-1 and TRBJ1-1, with a weak D call TRBD1 (5 bases). Trimming removed 2 bases from V and 7 bases from J, with 15 bases in between. CDR3 length equals 14 residues. From germline, CDR1 is SGHRS and CDR2 YFSETQ. The CDR3 here is CASSFNRRDFEAFF. Here the CDR3 DNA reads TGCGCCAGCAGCTTTAACCGCCGGGACTTTGAAGCTTTCTTT. Complete variable domain (other parts from reference TRBV5-1 and TRBJ1-1): KAGVTQTPRYLIKTRGQQVTLSCSPISGHRSVSWYQQTPGQGLQFLFEYFSETQRNKGNFPGRFSGRQFSNSRSEMNVSTLELGDSALYLCASSFNRRDFEAFFGQGTRLTVV.

This clonotype was recorded at least ten times. The V and J genes are TRBV2 and TRBJ2-3; D is uncertain. This CDR3 has 12 amino acids. The V and J ends lost 4 bases and 3 bases respectively, with 5 bases between them. Germline CDR1 reads SNHLY; CDR2 reads FYNNEI. CDR3 coding DNA: TGTGCCAGCAGTGTGTCGACAGATACGCAGTATTTT. It specifies CASSVSTDTQYF.

This clonotype was counted ten times or more. The DNA of the CDR3 is TGTGCCAGTAGTATGGGTCCGGGACGCGCAGAGCAGTACTTC. Its protein is CASSMGPGRAEQYF. This chain connects TRBV19 to TRBJ2-7; the D call may be TRBD1 or TRBD2 (5 bases each). Looked up from germline, CDR1 is LNHDA and CDR2 is SQIVND (reference sequence). The CDR3 runs to 14 residues. V was cut by 3 bases and J by 7 bases, with 16 bases left in between.

This clonotype was counted ten times or more. The chain links TRBV2 to TRBJ2-7, with D possibly TRBD2 on 5 matching bases. Deletions cut 0 bases from V and 1 base from J, with 13 bases between. The V gene's germline CDR1 is SNHLY and CDR2 FYNNEI. CDR3 length: 16 amino acids. CDR3 loop: CASSEALKRSSYEQYF. The CDR3 nucleotides are TGTGCCAGCAGTGAAGCGCTTAAGCGGTCTTCCTACGAGCAGTACTTC.

Ten or more counts support this clonotype. The V gene is TRBV28, the J gene TRBJ1-1; 7 bases align to TRBD1. There are 15 residues in the CDR3. CDR1 is MDHEN, CDR2 SYDVKM, per germline. The V segment lost 5 bases and the J segment 0 bases; nucleotides outside the gene matches: 6. The CDR3 reads CASSPAGQVNTEAFF. The CDR3 region has the DNA TGTGCCAGCAGTCCAGCCGGACAGGTGAACACTGAAGCTTTCTTT.

This clonotype was counted between two and nine times. The chain uses TRBV12-3 or TRBV12-4 and TRBJ1-3, with TRBD1 identical over 8 bases. This CDR3 is built from 13 residues. J was trimmed by 4 bases and V by 8 bases; bases with no gene match: 4. Here the CDR3 DNA reads TGTGCCAGCCTGGACAGGGCGGGAAACACCATATATTTT. It translates to CASLDRAGNTIYF.

This clonotype was found a few times. This chain joins TRBV28 and TRBJ2-7; a possible D gene is TRBD2 (5 bases). The CDR3 loop spans 11 amino acids. V gave up 7 bases and J gave up 6 bases, with 10 bases separating them. Germline V CDR1 and CDR2: MDHEN, SYDVKM. CDR3 DNA sequence: TGTGCCAGCAAGGAGGACTCCGAGCAGTACTTC. Translating it yields CASKEDSEQYF. Using reference TRBV28 and TRBJ2-7 for the parts outside the CDR3, the full variable domain is DVKVTQSSRYLVKRTGEKVFLECVQDMDHENMFWYRQDPGLGLRLIYFSYDVKMKEKGDIPEGYSVSREKKERFSLILESASTNQTSMYLCASKEDSEQYFGPGTRLTVT.

With regard to this clonotype: A much more abundant neighbour one base away suggests this may be a read error. The chain recombines TRBV6-9 with TRBJ2-5; D not resolved. Germline assignment: CDR1 MNHGY and CDR2 SVAAGI. The CDR3 consists of 15 residues. CDR3 residues: CASGYSVQWQETQYF. CDR3 in DNA: TGTGCCAGCGGTTACTCTGTACAGTGGCAAGAGACCCAGTACTTC.

Worth noting for this clonotype: A read error is likely, as this CDR3 ends without the conserved phenylalanine or tryptophan. The chain employs TRBV7-6 and TRBJ2-7; 10 positions match TRBD1. Germline V gene lookup returns CDR1 SGHVS and CDR2 FNYEAQ. The CDR3 is 13 residues long. Unmatched junction bases numbered 2, after V lost 4 bases and J lost 5 bases. The CDR3 spells CASSWGQGNEQYL. The CDR3 DNA reads as TGTGCCAGCAGCTGGGGACAGGGGAACGAGCAGTACCTC.

In its sample, this clonotype was seen many times. The chain has TRBV30 and TRBJ2-5, with TRBD2 identical over 9 bases. V was clipped by 5 bases and J by 4 bases; unmatched bases: 8. CDR3 length: 14 amino acids. Germline V CDR1 and CDR2: GTSNPN, SVGIG (reference sequence). The CDR3 sequence: CAWGPLTSGETQYF. In DNA, the CDR3 is TGTGCCTGGGGTCCCCTGACTAGCGGAGAGACCCAGTACTTC.

There are many counts of this clonotype. This sequence joins TRBV28 and TRBJ2-7; the match to TRBD2 covers 14 bases. V lost 6 bases, J lost 4 bases, and 8 bases stayed unmatched. Germline CDR1 reads MDHEN; CDR2 reads SYDVKM. The CDR3 is 16 amino acids. CDR3 loop: CASRRLAGGQLYEQYF. CDR3 in DNA: TGTGCCAGCAGGCGACTAGCGGGAGGGCAGCTATACGAGCAGTACTTC.

V and J are TRBV7-3 and TRBJ2-3, with 7 nucleotides matching TRBD2. Germline V gene data show CDR1 as SGHTA and CDR2 as FQGTGA. V gave up 3 bases and J gave up 5 bases; unmatched junction bases: 8. This CDR3 spans 15 amino acids. Here the CDR3 reads CASSFDTREGDTQYF. CDR3 DNA sequence: TGTGCCAGCAGCTTTGATACCAGGGAGGGAGATACGCAGTATTTT.

This clonotype was seen at least ten times. V gene TRBV6-1 combines with J gene TRBJ2-2, with TRBD1 matching 10 bases. Trimming cost V 7 bases and J 7 bases; bases outside gene matches: 12. The CDR3 consists of 16 residues. CDR1 and CDR2 (germline): MNHNS, SASEGT. CDR3 residues: CASIPTGTGEIGELFF. CDR3 DNA sequence: TGTGCCAGCATCCCTACCGGGACAGGGGAGATCGGGGAGCTGTTTTTT.

This clonotype was counted ten times or more. The chain carries TRBV27 and TRBJ2-5, with 9 positions matching TRBD2. Germline V gene sequence: CDR1 MNHEY, CDR2 SMNVEV (reference sequence). Losses at the gene ends were 3 bases for V and 4 bases for J; bases not matched to a gene: 6. The CDR3 sequence is 15 residues long. CDR3: CASSFLSGSGETQYF. The DNA of the CDR3 is TGTGCCAGCAGTTTTCTTAGCGGGAGTGGAGAGACCCAGTACTTC.

The chain is built from TRBV9 and TRBJ2-2, with 7 bases matching TRBD1. This CDR3 comprises 18 residues. Germline values: CDR1 SGDLS, CDR2 YYNGEE. V lost 3 bases, J lost 1 base, and 12 bases stayed unmatched. CDR3 residues: CASSASTGNIRNTGELFF. CDR3 DNA sequence: TGTGCCAGCAGCGCATCGACAGGGAACATAAGGAACACCGGGGAGCTGTTTTTT.

The V call is TRBV6-1, the J call TRBJ2-6; 11 positions agree with TRBD1. The CDR3 runs to 17 residues. Germline V CDR1 and CDR2: MNHNS, SASEGT. Trimming at V came to 7 bases and at J to 4 bases, leaving 9 bases not matched to a gene. The CDR3 nucleotides read TGTGCCAGCACTTCCGGGACAGGGGGAACCGGGGCCAACGTCCTGACTTTC. Its protein product is CASTSGTGGTGANVLTF.

The chain couples TRBV20-1 to TRBJ1-1; D gene uncertain. Germline CDR1 and CDR2: DFQATT and SNEGSKA (reference sequence). The CDR3 has 11 amino acids. This CDR3 is CNRHQNTEAFF. CDR3 sequence (DNA): TGCAATCGACACCAGAACACTGAAGCTTTCTTT.

This clonotype was found a few times. This rearrangement joins TRBV15 to TRBJ2-1; 7 bases line up with TRBD2. There are 14 residues in the CDR3. Germline-derived CDR1 and CDR2 are LNHNV and YYDKDF (reference sequence). Germline trimming cut 3 bases from V and 7 bases from J; bases unmatched to any gene: 6. Here the CDR3 DNA reads TGTGCCACCAGCAGTGCGGGAGCTTTTAATGAGCAGTTCTTC. It specifies CATSSAGAFNEQFF. The full variable domain, rest sourced from reference TRBV15 and TRBJ2-1, is DAMVIQNPRYQVTQFGKPVTLSCSQTLNHNVMYWYQQKSSQAPKLLFHYYDKDFNNEADTPDNFQSRRPNTSFCFLDIRSPGLGDTAMYLCATSSAGAFNEQFFGPGTRLTVL.

This clonotype was seen a handful of times. The gene calls are TRBV29-1 and TRBJ2-1; 7 nucleotides line up with TRBD2. Germline values: CDR1 SQVTM, CDR2 ANQGSEA. J was trimmed by 0 bases and V by 8 bases; bases with no gene match: 7. This CDR3 is built from 14 residues. DNA of the CDR3: TGCAGCTCCCGTCAGCGGGACTCCTACAATGAGCAGTTCTTC. Amino acid sequence: CSSRQRDSYNEQFF.